The present TCR beta chain was sequenced within a study of shared clonotypes between healthy human individuals. Free of recent acute infections or vaccinations, the donors were healthy HIV-negative adults. Each subset's genomic DNA was shared equally among a number of immunoSEQ plates. Repertoires were generated with immunoSEQ multiplex PCR, while TCRdb's copy carries only in-frame clones and drops some. The table has more than 2 million clones, roughly 94% seen once. Findings of the study overall: Estimated richness was generally greater in naive than memory subsets.

V was clipped by 4 bases and J by 0 bases, with 13 bases between them. The CDR3 totals 15 residues. Germline CDR1 reads SGHDT; CDR2 reads YYEEEE. For this clone: Its antigen is as yet unknown.

The clonotype was recovered from a man aged 18-30 years in good health. The chain has TRBV5-6 and TRBJ1-1, with TRBD1 as a possible D gene (6 bases). The specimen sequenced was naive CD4+ T cells sorted from blood. The sample's subset: CD45RA+ positively selected. CDR3 in amino acids: CASSQQTGMNTEAFF. The CDR3 DNA sequence: TGTGCCAGCAGCCAGCAAACAGGGATGAACACTGAAGCTTTCTTT.